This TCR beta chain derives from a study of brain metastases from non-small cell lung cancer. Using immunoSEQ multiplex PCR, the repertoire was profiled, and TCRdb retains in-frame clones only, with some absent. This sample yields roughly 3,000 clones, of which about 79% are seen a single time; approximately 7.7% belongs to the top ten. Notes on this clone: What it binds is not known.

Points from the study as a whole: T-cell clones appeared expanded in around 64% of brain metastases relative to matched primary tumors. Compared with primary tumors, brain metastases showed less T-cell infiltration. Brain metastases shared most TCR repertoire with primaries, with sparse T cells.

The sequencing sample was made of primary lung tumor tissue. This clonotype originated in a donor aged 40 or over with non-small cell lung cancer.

The CDR3 spells CASSLGQYGYTF. CDR3 bases: TGTGCCAGCAGCTTAGGGCAGTATGGCTACACCTTC. The chain joins TRBV13 to TRBJ1-2; no firm D call. This CDR3 contains 12 residues. The germline V gene has CDR1 PRHDT and CDR2 FYEKMQ (reference sequence). V shed 0 bases and J shed 5 bases, with 4 bases lying between them.